This entry lists 13 T cell receptor beta chains sequenced from one sample in a study of CD8 T cells in Susac syndrome. Reverse transcription of about 0.45 to 1 ug RNA was carried out with random hexamers. TCRdb analysed the immunoSEQ multiplex PCR reads with MiXCR anew, one entry per CDR3 protein. The repertoire holds 200,000 or so distinct CDR3 sequences, with about 94% as singletons. Material: CD4+ T cells from PBMCs. The source of these receptors is a human donor with multiple sclerosis.

V usage is TRBV3-1 and J usage is TRBJ1-5; 8 positions match TRBD1. The CDR3 is 18 amino acids. Germline trimming cut 4 bases from V and 3 bases from J; bases unmatched to any gene: 14. The germline V gene has CDR1 LGHDT and CDR2 YNNKEL (reference sequence). The CDR3 is CASSPGQGRGGPNQPQHF. CDR3 DNA sequence: TGTGCCAGCAGCCCCGGACAGGGAAGAGGAGGCCCCAATCAGCCCCAGCATTTT.

This rearrangement joins TRBV2 to TRBJ1-1; D not certain. Looked up from germline, CDR1 is SNHLY and CDR2 is FYNNEI. The CDR3 is 15 residues long. V gave up 6 bases and J gave up 0 bases, with 14 bases separating them. CDR3 DNA: TGTGCCAGCAGCGTACTCGCACAGTTGAACACTGAAGCTTTCTTT. This translates into CASSVLAQLNTEAFF.

The genes are TRBV10-3 and TRBJ2-7; 13 bases fit TRBD2. Germline V gene sequence: CDR1 ENHRY, CDR2 SYGVKD. The CDR3 sequence is 16 residues long. V gave up 2 bases and J gave up 1 base; unmatched junction bases: 2. This CDR3 reads CAISEGTSGVSYEQYF. DNA of the CDR3: TGTGCCATCAGTGAGGGGACTAGCGGGGTTTCCTACGAGCAGTACTTC.

The chain recombines TRBV5-6 with TRBJ2-6; D is perhaps TRBD2 (5 bases). The CDR3 spans 15 residues. Germline V gene lookup returns CDR1 SGHDT and CDR2 YYEEEE. V was trimmed by 0 bases and J by 3 bases, leaving 7 bases between them. CDR3 in amino acids: CASSLVGIGANVLTF. As DNA, the CDR3 is TGTGCCAGCAGCTTGGTCGGGATTGGGGCCAACGTCCTGACTTTC.

The chain links TRBV6-6 to TRBJ2-5, with D unresolved. The CDR3 consists of 15 residues. V was trimmed by 0 bases and J by 0 bases, leaving 8 bases between them. Germline V gene sequence: CDR1 MNHNY, CDR2 SVGAGI (reference sequence). CDR3 protein: CASSYSRTDQETQYF. The CDR3 nucleotides read TGTGCCAGCAGTTACTCAAGAACTGACCAAGAGACCCAGTACTTC.

The CDR3: CASSLETGADTQYF. CDR3 nucleotides: TGTGCCAGCAGCTTGGAAACAGGGGCAGATACGCAGTATTTT. The chain has TRBV7-3 and TRBJ2-3, with 7 nucleotides matching TRBD1. Per germline, CDR1 SGHTA and CDR2 FQGTGA. The CDR3 has 14 amino acids. The ends lost 3 bases at V and 4 bases at J; junction bases unmatched: 4.

J is TRBJ2-7 and V is TRBV20-1, with D possibly TRBD2 on 6 matching bases. The CDR3 is made up of 15 amino acids. From germline, CDR1 is DFQATT and CDR2 SNEGSKA (reference sequence). Trimming took 5 bases from V and 3 from J, leaving 20 bases between them. CDR3 sequence reads: CSAPSLGGSHYEQYF. The CDR3 bases are TGCAGTGCTCCCTCCTTGGGGGGTTCCCACTACGAGCAGTACTTC.

This CDR3 reads CASSQQTGRGSPLHF. CDR3 coding DNA: TGTGCCAGCAGCCAGCAGACAGGGAGAGGGTCACCCCTCCACTTT. V usage is TRBV14 and J usage is TRBJ1-6, with 7 nucleotides matching TRBD1. CDR1 and CDR2 (germline): SGHDN, FVKESK. The V gene end was trimmed by 3 bases and the J gene end by 10 bases; junction bases not matched to a gene: 9. The CDR3 covers 15 residues.

The V and J genes are TRBV15 and TRBJ1-5; D not resolved. In germline, CDR1 is LNHNV, CDR2 YYDKDF (reference sequence). Trimming took off 0 bases at V and 3 bases at J, with 18 bases between the two ends. The CDR3 covers 18 residues. CDR3 in amino acids: CATSRDGLGNSDNQPQHF. Here the CDR3 DNA reads TGTGCCACCAGCAGAGACGGGCTTGGAAACTCCGACAATCAGCCCCAGCATTTT.

The chain links TRBV4-2 to TRBJ2-2; D perhaps matches TRBD1 (5 bases). This CDR3 contains 17 residues. CDR1 is LGHNA and CDR2 is YNFKEQ in the germline V gene. V gave up 0 bases and J gave up 2 bases, with 13 bases separating them. CDR3 bases: TGTGCCAGCAGCCAAGAAAGGGGAACAGGAAACACCGGGGAGCTGTTTTTT. This gives the protein CASSQERGTGNTGELFF.

To note about this clonotype: A read error may account for a junction end that differs from germline. This rearrangement joins TRBV5-1 to TRBJ1-5, with 9 bases fitting TRBD1. Per the germline V gene, CDR1 is SGHRS and CDR2 is YFSETQ. The CDR3 runs to 13 residues. This CDR3 reads CASSSVPGQGQLF. The CDR3 nucleotides read TGCGCCAGCAGCTCAGTCCCGGGACAGGGACAGCTTTTT.

The chain couples TRBV7-9 to TRBJ2-7, with D possibly matching TRBD1 (6 bases). Germline-derived CDR1 and CDR2 are SEHNR and FQNEAQ (reference sequence). V lost 8 bases and J 5 bases, leaving 13 bases between the germline ends. The CDR3 is 12 residues long. The CDR3 DNA reads TGTGCCAGCCAGGGGCTGCCTAACGAGCAGTACTTC. This encodes CASQGLPNEQYF.

The chain combines TRBV18 with TRBJ1-6; maybe TRBD1 (5 bases). V was shortened by 2 bases and J by 12 bases, with 14 bases between the two germline ends. Germline V gives CDR1 KGHSH, CDR2 LQKENI. The CDR3 consists of 14 residues. CDR3 sequence: CASSPEGQGVPLHF. In DNA form, the CDR3 reads TGTGCCAGCTCACCAGAGGGGCAGGGAGTACCCCTCCACTTT.